These 4 T cell receptor beta chains originate from one sample sequenced in a study of CD8+ T cells in alopecia areata. Sequencing relied on a cDNA template that was reverse transcribed from extracted RNA. Measured with immunoSEQ multiplex PCR; TCRdb has only the in-frame clones, and not every one. Found here are approximately 150,000 clones, around 87% of them singletons; the top ten hold around 15%. The material sequenced was CD8+ T cells sorted from blood, taken at week 0. All receptors come from a human donor with alopecia areata.

The rearrangement uses TRBV6-5 and TRBJ2-7; 7 bases are shared with TRBD2. Germline lookup yields CDR1 MNHEY and CDR2 SVGAGI. Unmatched junction bases numbered 6, after V lost 5 bases and J lost 5 bases. This CDR3 has 13 residues. The CDR3 region is CASSKLALDEQYF. The DNA for the CDR3 is TGTGCCAGCAGTAAACTAGCGCTAGACGAGCAGTACTTC.

A note on this clone: One junction end does not reproduce the germline sequence, and a read error may be involved. V and J are TRBV7-7 and TRBJ2-3; TRBD2 matches at 12 bases. The V gene's germline CDR1 is SSHAT and CDR2 FNYEAQ (reference sequence). The CDR3 consists of 16 residues. The chain's CDR3 is CASSPQTSGRIDTQYF. The CDR3 nucleotides read TGTGCTAGCAGCCCCCAGACTAGCGGGAGAATCGATACGCAGTATTTT.

The chain employs TRBV5-8 and TRBJ2-7; D gene uncertain. The CDR3 length is 12 residues. Germline loops: CDR1 SGHTS, CDR2 YDEGEE. The V and J ends lost 1 base and 4 bases respectively, with 6 bases between them. CDR3 in DNA: TGTGCCAGCAGCTTGCTGAGTTACGAGCAGTACTTC. It translates to CASSLLSYEQYF. Full variable domain (missing parts from reference TRBV5-8 and TRBJ2-7): EAGVTQSPTHLIKTRGQQATLRCSPISGHTSVYWYQQALGLGLQFLLWYDEGEERNRGNFPPRFSGRQFPNYSSELNVNALELEDSALYLCASSLLSYEQYFGPGTRLTVT.

V usage is TRBV29-1 and J usage is TRBJ2-7, with 7 bases matching TRBD1. Germline V gene data show CDR1 as SQVTM and CDR2 as ANQGSEA. The CDR3 length is 13 residues. V dropped 4 bases and J dropped 3; count of bases not matched to a gene: 6. The CDR3 loop reads CSVVGGQVYEQYF. Here the CDR3 DNA reads TGCAGCGTTGTCGGAGGACAGGTCTACGAGCAGTACTTC.